This T cell receptor beta chain was found in a study of blood T cells in healthy people across ages. Together with a sample-barcoded 5' primer, a J-beta primer mix was included in a second PCR lasting about 6 to 11 cycles. TCRdb redid the calling of the 5' RACE reads with MiXCR, one entry per CDR3 protein. Seen here are a few hundred thousand distinct CDR3 sequences, 25% to 30% observed once, and the top ten hold less than 20%. This CDR3 contains 20 residues. Trimming cost V 4 bases and J 2 bases; bases outside gene matches: 13. The specimen sequenced was blood. The clonotype was recovered from a woman between 70 and 85 years old in good health. The chain recombines TRBV12-3 or TRBV12-4 with TRBJ2-1; 14 nucleotides align to TRBD2. CDR3: CASSSNIGLAGGPPYNEQFF. In DNA, the CDR3 is TGTGCCAGCAGTTCCAACATTGGACTAGCGGGGGGCCCGCCCTACAATGAGCAGTTCTTC.